One and the same sample provided the 24 T cell receptor beta chains below, sequenced in a study of tumor-infiltrating lymphocytes in primary liver carcinoma. Making TCR beta cDNA involved 400 to 600 ng total RNA and a constant-region primer. Three rounds of nested multiplex PCR with slightly modified ARM-PCR produced TCR beta libraries. The first two PCR rounds used TRBV1-TRBV30 forward primers with a C-beta reverse primer, approximately 11 cycles each. TCRdb processed the multiplex PCR reads anew with MiXCR; each CDR3 protein has one entry. The sample records approximately 37,000 distinct CDR3 sequences, around 75% being singletons. Between roughly 17 and 33 mg of unsorted bulk tissue served as the source from which RNA and DNA were co-extracted. The sequenced sample was tumor-adjacent normal liver tissue. The receptors were gathered from a man aged 40-50 years with primary liver carcinoma and hepatitis B virus infection.

With regard to this clonotype: The junction differs from germline at one of its ends, possibly a read error. This chain joins TRBV2 and TRBJ2-1, with D unclear. CDR3 length: 12 residues. The germline CDR1 and CDR2 sequences are SNHLY and FYNNEI. The CDR3 here is CASSRQHKEQFF. In DNA, the CDR3 is TGTGCCAGCAGTCGGCAACACAAAGAGCAGTTCTTC. Together with reference TRBV2 and TRBJ2-1, the CDR3 gives the full variable domain: EPEVTQTPSHQVTQMGQEVILRCVPISNHLYFYWYRQILGQKVEFLVSFYNNEISEKSEIFDDQFSVERPDGSNFTLKIRSTKLEDSAMYFCASSRQHKEQFFGPGTRLTVL.

Concerning this clonotype itself: The junction departs from germline at one end; a sequencing error may be responsible. This chain joins TRBV7-9 and TRBJ2-1; 9 bases are shared with TRBD2. The CDR3 is 17 residues long. The germline V gene encodes CDR1 SEHNR and CDR2 FQNEAQ (reference sequence). CDR3 in DNA: TGTACCAGCAGTCCTCTTTTAGGAGCGGGAGGATACAATGAGCAGTTCTTC. Its translation: CTSSPLLGAGGYNEQFF.

Notes on this clonotype: A read error is likely, as this CDR3 ends without the conserved phenylalanine or tryptophan. The rearrangement uses TRBV13 and TRBJ1-2; D is ambiguous. Germline CDR1 is PRHDT and CDR2 is FYEKMQ (reference sequence). The CDR3 is made up of 13 amino acids. DNA of the CDR3: TGTGCCGGCAGCTCCCCCGAAGCCTATGGCTACACCTCC. It specifies CAGSSPEAYGYTS.

For this clonotype: Sequence at one end of the junction differs from germline and may be a read error. The chain carries TRBV6-2 or TRBV6-3 and TRBJ2-5, with 8 bases fitting TRBD1. The CDR3 runs 14 residues. Germline CDR1 and CDR2: MNHEY and SVGEGT. The CDR3 loop reads CAGSIAGQGGTQYF. In DNA, the CDR3 is TGTGCCGGCAGTATCGCAGGACAGGGCGGGACCCAGTACTTC.

The CDR3 DNA sequence: TGTGCCAGCAGCTTAGACTTCACCGGGGAGCTGTTTTTT. Protein: CASSLDFTGELFF. The genes are TRBV11-3 and TRBJ2-2; D is unresolved. This CDR3 has 13 amino acids. Germline assignment: CDR1 SGHNT and CDR2 YENEEA. V shed 0 bases and J shed 4 bases, with 3 bases lying between them.

The V and J genes are TRBV29-1 and TRBJ2-7; D not resolved. The CDR3 covers 16 residues. Germline V gives CDR1 SQVTM, CDR2 ANQGSEA. With 7 bases removed from V and 10 bases from J, the gap between germline ends came to 32 bases. The CDR3 region is CSAMTSESGTPYDQYF. The CDR3 region has the DNA TGCAGCGCCATGACATCTGAGTCCGGCACTCCCTATGACCAGTACTTC.

Remarks on this clonotype: The CDR3 does not end in the conserved phenylalanine or tryptophan, so this is likely a read error. Here the CDR3 reads CASSYTEGVGDEQYS. CDR3 DNA sequence: TGTGCCAGCAGTTACACCGAAGGGGTAGGAGACGAGCAGTACTCC. The chain employs TRBV6-6 and TRBJ2-7; D perhaps matches TRBD1 (5 bases). The CDR3 extends over 15 amino acids. Trimming cost V 2 bases and J 5 bases, with 16 bases left between them. CDR1 and CDR2 from the germline V gene are MNHNY and SVGAGI (reference sequence).

Comments on this clonotype: Its ends do not fully match the called genes, so a read error is possible. The chain carries TRBV4-1 and TRBJ2-1; D is unclear. There are 16 residues in the CDR3. Germline assignment: CDR1 MGHRA and CDR2 YSYEKL. The CDR3 DNA is TGCGCCAGCAGCCGAGCCTACGGACCCCCATACAATGAGCAATTCTTC. Translation gives CASSRAYGPPYNEQFF.

The gene calls are TRBV5-4 and TRBJ2-7; D call uncertain. The V end was cut by 2 bases, the J end by 2 bases, with 11 bases between. Germline V gene data show CDR1 as SGHNT and CDR2 as YYREEE (reference sequence). CDR3 length: 14 amino acids. The CDR3 region is CASSLSDIPYEQYF. CDR3 sequence (DNA): TGTGCCAGCAGCTTAAGTGACATCCCCTACGAGCAGTACTTC.

This clonotype was counted a single time. One junction end disagrees with the germline gene, perhaps due to a read error. The rearrangement uses TRBV11-2 and TRBJ2-3; a possible D gene is TRBD1 (5 bases). The CDR3 length is 15 residues. CDR1 is SGHAT and CDR2 is FQNNGV in the germline V gene. The CDR3 DNA follows: TGTGCCAGCAGCTTAGTTAACACAGGTAGAGATACGCGGTATTTT. The encoded protein is CASSLVNTGRDTRYF.

About this clonotype: The germline gene is not matched at one end of the junction; a read error may be the cause. In DNA form, the CDR3 reads TGTACCAGCAGCTTAGATCGGACAGGGATTGACCCAGAAGCTTTCTTT. This translates into CTSSLDRTGIDPEAFF. The chain uses TRBV11-2 and TRBJ1-1, with 8 bases that match TRBD1. In germline, CDR1 is SGHAT, CDR2 FQNNGV. There are 16 residues in the CDR3.

This chain links TRBV29-1 with TRBJ1-1, with D hard to call. This CDR3 has 14 residues. Germline CDR1 is SQVTM and CDR2 is ANQGSEA. Trimming took off 6 bases at V and 7 bases at J, with 21 bases between the two ends. CDR3 sequence (DNA): TGCAGCGTCCGCCCGTCCGGGAGAATCAATGAAGCTTTCTTT. Protein: CSVRPSGRINEAFF.

In the case of this clonotype: Relative to the germline gene, one junction end is altered; a read error may explain this. The chain has TRBV14 and TRBJ2-7; 9 nucleotides match TRBD1. The length of the CDR3 is 15 residues. From germline, CDR1 is SGHDN and CDR2 FVKESK. CDR3 in amino acids: CASSRPGQGSYDQYF. In DNA form, the CDR3 reads TGTGCAAGCAGCCGACCGGGACAGGGCTCCTACGATCAGTACTTC.

About this clonotype: At one of its ends the junction is not consistent with the germline gene, which may arise from a read error. The chain recombines TRBV6-2 or TRBV6-3 with TRBJ2-5; D is perhaps TRBD1 (5 bases). The CDR3 is 14 amino acids. Germline-derived CDR1 and CDR2 are MNHEY and SVGEGT. The CDR3 here is CASSSLTVMETQYF. The CDR3 coding sequence is TGTGCCAGCAGTTCACTGACAGTTATGGAGACCCAATACTTC.

The rearrangement uses TRBV6-5 and TRBJ2-5, with TRBD2 matching over 11 bases. The CDR3 runs 16 residues. V shed 11 bases and J 1 base; nucleotides not matched to a gene: 12. CDR1 and CDR2 from the germline V gene are MNHEY and SVGAGI. The CDR3 DNA sequence: TGTGCCTTCAATCCCTCCGGGACTAGCGGCCAAGAGACCCAGTACTTC. Amino acids: CAFNPSGTSGQETQYF.

V usage is TRBV12-3 or TRBV12-4 and J usage is TRBJ1-1; D gene ambiguous. V dropped 4 bases and J dropped 7 bases, with 16 bases sitting between them. The CDR3 totals 14 residues. The CDR3 nucleotides are TGTGCCAGCAGTTCATCGTTGATGGGCATTGAAGCTTTCTTT. It is translated as CASSSSLMGIEAFF.

The rearrangement joins TRBV11-1 to TRBJ2-7; tentatively, D is TRBD2 (7 bases). Trimming took 8 bases from V and 7 from J, leaving 24 bases between them. Germline CDR1 SGHAT, CDR2 FQDESV (reference sequence). The CDR3 is made up of 15 amino acids. This CDR3 is CASAPGGHANYEQYF. The CDR3 DNA reads TGTGCCAGCGCCCCGGGGGGACATGCGAACTATGAGCAGTACTTC.

In this sample, this clonotype turned up once. Since the CDR3 does not end with the conserved phenylalanine or tryptophan, this likely comes from a read error. The J gene is TRBJ1-1, the V gene TRBV29-1, with D perhaps TRBD1 (5 bases). Between the trimmed V and J ends, which lost 5 bases and 5 bases, there was a span of 12 bases. The CDR3 contains 12 residues. CDR1 and CDR2 (germline): SQVTM, ANQGSEA. CDR3 DNA sequence: TGCAGCGTTCGTTGGGGCGCGACTGAAGCTTTCGAT. It specifies CSVRWGATEAFD.

The chain's CDR3 is CASSYGVSSEDTQYF. CDR3 bases: TGTGCCAGCAGTTACGGGGTGTCCAGTGAAGATACGCAGTATTTT. This rearrangement joins TRBV6-2 or TRBV6-3 to TRBJ2-3, with unresolved D. V was clipped by 2 bases and J by 5 bases, with 14 bases between them. The CDR3 is 15 residues long. In germline, CDR1 is MNHEY, CDR2 SVGEGT.

As to this clonotype: The junction does not match germline at one end; this may be a read error. V is TRBV7-9 and J is TRBJ2-3; TRBD1 or TRBD2 may be the D gene (5 bases each). Per germline, CDR1 SEHNR and CDR2 FQNEAQ (reference sequence). The CDR3 extends over 14 amino acids. CDR3 in amino acids: CASGPGAGLNTHYF. CDR3 DNA sequence: TGTGCCAGCGGACCCGGGGCTGGTCTGAATACGCATTATTTT.

Worth noting for this clonotype: No conserved phenylalanine or tryptophan is present at the end of the CDR3, so a read error is the likely explanation. This chain joins TRBV6-2 or TRBV6-3 and TRBJ2-5; TRBD1 matches 8 bases. The CDR3 is 14 amino acids. From germline, CDR1 is MNHEY and CDR2 SVGEGT. V was clipped by 7 bases and J by 7 bases; unmatched bases: 11. CDR3 sequence: CASIIAGQGGTQYY. Written as DNA, the CDR3 is TGTGCCAGCATTATCGCAGGACAGGGCGGGACCCAGTACTAC.

In regard to this clonotype: The junction shows a germline mismatch at one end, possibly a read error. V gene TRBV11-1 combines with J gene TRBJ2-4; 9 positions match TRBD2. The germline V gene has CDR1 SGHAT and CDR2 FQDESV (reference sequence). This CDR3 is built from 17 residues. Written as DNA, the CDR3 is TGTGCCAGCAGCTTTCCCGAGGCTAGCGGGACCAAAAACATTCAGTACTTT. This gives the protein CASSFPEASGTKNIQYF.

Remarks on this clonotype: Germline is not matched at one junction end, which may reflect a read error. This chain uses TRBV11-3 with TRBJ1-5; D gene ambiguous. Germline loops: CDR1 SGHNT, CDR2 YENEEA. The length of the CDR3 is 15 residues. The CDR3 is CASCLDLGMAQPQHF. The CDR3 DNA follows: TGTGCCAGCTGCTTAGATCTGGGGATGGCTCAGCCCCAGCATTTC.

As to this clonotype: The junction departs from germline at one end; a sequencing error may be responsible. The rearrangement links TRBV7-8 to TRBJ2-5; TRBD2 matches 7 bases. The germline CDR1 and CDR2 sequences are SGHVS and FQNEAQ. The length of the CDR3 is 16 residues. The CDR3 DNA reads as TGTGCCAACAGCCGAAGGGCGGGAGTTAGGGAAGAGATCCAGTACTTC. Its translation: CANSRRAGVREEIQYF.